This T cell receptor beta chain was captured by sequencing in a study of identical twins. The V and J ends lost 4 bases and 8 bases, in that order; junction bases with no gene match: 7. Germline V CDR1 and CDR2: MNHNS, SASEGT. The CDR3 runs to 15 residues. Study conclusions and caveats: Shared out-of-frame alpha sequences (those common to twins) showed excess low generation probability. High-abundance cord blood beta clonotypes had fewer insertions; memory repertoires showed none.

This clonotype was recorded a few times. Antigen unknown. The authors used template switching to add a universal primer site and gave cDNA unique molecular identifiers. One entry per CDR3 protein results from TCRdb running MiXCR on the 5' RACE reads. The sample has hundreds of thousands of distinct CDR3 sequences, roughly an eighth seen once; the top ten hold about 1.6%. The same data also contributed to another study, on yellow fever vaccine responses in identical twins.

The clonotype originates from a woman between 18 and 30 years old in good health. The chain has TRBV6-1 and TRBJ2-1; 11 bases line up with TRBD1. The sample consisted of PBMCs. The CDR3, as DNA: TGTGCCAGCAGTGGACCCGGGACAGGGGGTCATGAGCAGTTCTTC. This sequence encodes CASSGPGTGGHEQFF.